These 7 T cell receptor beta chains were sequenced from one sample in a study of cytomegalovirus exposure and HLA in healthy donors. The PCR contained 60 Vbeta and 13 Jbeta primers. Using immunoSEQ multiplex PCR, the repertoire was profiled, and TCRdb retains in-frame clones only, with some absent. The table lists 150,000 to 200,000 clones, about 85% of them singletons. The sequenced sample was PBMCs. The receptors come from a young man in good health and CMV-seronegative.

The J gene is TRBJ1-1, the V gene TRBV6-1; 8 bases match TRBD1. Per the germline V gene, CDR1 is MNHNS and CDR2 is SASEGT. With 7 bases clipped from V and 4 bases from J, the junction kept 11 bases outside the gene matches. The CDR3 contains 15 residues. The CDR3 coding sequence is TGTGCCAGCACCGAAGGTTCGGACAGGGCCACTGAAGCTTTCTTT. Its protein product is CASTEGSDRATEAFF.

V and J are TRBV5-1 and TRBJ1-1; 9 positions agree with TRBD1. Germline trimming cut 1 base from V and 0 bases from J; bases unmatched to any gene: 10. Germline CDR1 is SGHRS and CDR2 is YFSETQ. There are 18 residues in the CDR3. CDR3 region: CASSLRYPGQGMNTEAFF. CDR3 nucleotide sequence: TGCGCCAGCAGCTTGAGGTATCCGGGACAGGGTATGAACACTGAAGCTTTCTTT. Supplemented by reference TRBV5-1 and TRBJ1-1, the full variable domain reads KAGVTQTPRYLIKTRGQQVTLSCSPISGHRSVSWYQQTPGQGLQFLFEYFSETQRNKGNFPGRFSGRQFSNSRSEMNVSTLELGDSALYLCASSLRYPGQGMNTEAFFGQGTRLTVV.

The chain is built from TRBV9 and TRBJ2-7; TRBD1 is a possible D gene (6 bases). Looked up from germline, CDR1 is SGDLS and CDR2 is YYNGEE. The CDR3 runs 14 residues. V lost 3 bases, J lost 2 bases, and 12 bases lay in between. In nucleotides, the CDR3 is TGTGCCAGCAGCGGGGGGACACCACCCTACGAGCAGTACTTC. Its protein is CASSGGTPPYEQYF.

The J gene is TRBJ2-2, the V gene TRBV5-1, with D perhaps matching TRBD2 (6 bases). CDR3 size: 16 residues. Trimming removed 0 bases at V and 6 bases at J, with 15 bases between. Germline CDR1 and CDR2: SGHRS and YFSETQ. The chain's CDR3 is CASSLGPGTLAGELFF. CDR3 in DNA: TGCGCCAGCAGCTTGGGCCCCGGGACTCTTGCCGGGGAGCTGTTTTTT.

This chain connects TRBV7-9 to TRBJ2-7, with 8 bases fitting TRBD1. CDR1 is SEHNR and CDR2 is FQNEAQ in the germline V gene (reference sequence). CDR3 size: 15 residues. Trimming removed 4 bases from V and 6 bases from J; junction bases left unmatched: 11. The CDR3, as DNA: TGTGCCAGCAGCTATGGACAGGGAGCTTGGAGCGAGCAGTACTTC. Protein sequence: CASSYGQGAWSEQYF.

V and J are TRBV2 and TRBJ2-1; D not resolved. The CDR3 sequence is 14 residues long. V lost 0 bases to trimming and J lost 8 bases, with 11 bases between them. In germline, CDR1 is SNHLY, CDR2 FYNNEI. CDR3 protein: CASSEAHPRYEQFF. The CDR3 nucleotides read TGTGCCAGCAGTGAAGCGCACCCGAGGTATGAGCAGTTCTTC.

The V gene is TRBV7-6, the J gene TRBJ2-7, with D perhaps TRBD1 (6 bases). V was cut by 5 bases and J by 1 base, with 12 bases left in between. The CDR3 runs to 14 residues. The V gene's germline CDR1 is SGHVS and CDR2 FNYEAQ. The CDR3 DNA follows: TGTGCCAGCAGCCCCCGGGACACATCCTACGAGCAGTACTTC. Translation gives CASSPRDTSYEQYF.